One T cell receptor beta chain is described in this entry. Antigen unknown. The repertoire was sequenced with immunoSEQ multiplex PCR; TCRdb's copy has only in-frame clones and lacks some. In the table there are about 140,000 clones, 90% to 95% of which are singletons. The source of the sample is a study of T cell responses to AZD1222 COVID-19 vaccine. Study conclusions and caveats: White British donors predominated, females outnumbered males, and clonal diversity was possibly underestimated. Vaccine-associated CD4 TCRs ranged over spike, dominating at 160-218 and 743-854. Targeting of unmutated variant regions was reportedly seen in nearly half of spike-specific TCRs. In all cases, repertoires were sampled only after the peak T cell response.

The germline V gene encodes CDR1 SGHRS and CDR2 YFSETQ. V dropped 5 bases and J dropped 2 bases, with 16 bases sitting between them. This CDR3 comprises 15 residues. The sequencing used peripheral blood, collected after recovery from COVID-19. The V gene is TRBV5-1, the J gene TRBJ2-5, with D perhaps matching TRBD1 or TRBD2 (5 bases each). The TCR was taken from an adult who had recovered from COVID-19. In DNA form, the CDR3 reads TGCGCCAGCAGTCCCTTGGGGGAGAGTCAAGAGACCCAGTACTTC. Protein product: CASSPLGESQETQYF.